The rows below give T cell receptor beta chains drawn from one sample of a study of monozygotic twins with cystic fibrosis. Clones were read by immunoSEQ multiplex PCR, and TCRdb kept only the in-frame ones, dropping some. The data show some 22,000 clones, approximately 97% seen once. Sequencing was performed on blood. The origin of the receptors is a girl between 10 and 17 years old with cystic fibrosis. CDR3s include the opening cysteine and the closing phenylalanine or tryptophan. Each record gives: J gene, V gene, D gene, clone size, CDR3 protein, CDR3 DNA. The D gene is left open where the match is weak. Where a row states a size, it is once, few, many or the class of an expanded clone; other rows omit it.

>TRBJ2-7|TRBV28|TRBD1|.
CASSRTGGYEQYF
TGTGCCAGCAGTCGCACAGGGGGCTACGAGCAGTACTTC
>TRBJ1-2|TRBV19|TRBD1|once
CASRTGHGYTF
TGTGCCAGTAGGACAGGGCATGGCTACACCTTC
>TRBJ1-1|TRBV10-3|.|.
CAISDRQNTEAFF
TGTGCCATCAGTGACCGGCAAAACACTGAAGCTTTCTTT
>TRBJ2-7|TRBV25-1|TRBD2|.
CAAQGGHEQYF
TGTGCCGCCCAGGGAGGGCACGAGCAGTACTTC
>TRBJ2-1|TRBV4-2|TRBD2|.
CASSQDQDLAGVINEQFF
TGTGCCAGCAGCCAAGATCAGGACCTAGCGGGAGTTATCAATGAGCAGTTCTTC
>TRBJ1-1|TRBV9|.|.
CASSVGGGRTEAFF
TGTGCCAGCAGCGTCGGAGGGGGGCGGACTGAAGCTTTCTTT
>TRBJ2-7|TRBV5-1|.|once
CASSSGTGSYEQYF
TGCGCCAGCAGCTCCGGGACGGGTTCCTACGAGCAGTACTTC
>TRBJ2-5|TRBV15|.|once
CATSRDPSETQYF
TGTGCCACCAGCAGAGATCCGTCGGAGACCCAGTACTTC
>TRBJ2-4|TRBV19|.|.
CASSISGIAKNIQYF
TGTGCCAGTAGTATAAGTGGTATAGCCAAAAACATTCAGTACTTC
>TRBJ2-3|TRBV29-1|TRBD2|.
CSVEGGLAGSTDTQYF
TGCAGCGTTGAAGGGGGACTAGCGGGATCCACAGATACGCAGTATTTT
>TRBJ2-3|TRBV6-5|.|.
CASGTGPSTDTQYF
TGTGCCTCGGGAACAGGGCCCTCCACAGATACGCAGTATTTT
>TRBJ1-2|TRBV29-1|.|.
CSVRNRPYGYTF
TGCAGCGTTCGGAACAGGCCCTATGGCTACACCTTC
>TRBJ2-5|TRBV7-2|.|.
CASAQGYQETQYF
TGTGCCAGCGCGCAGGGATACCAAGAGACCCAGTACTTC
>TRBJ2-2|TRBV6-1|TRBD1|.
CASGNRGLTGELFF
TGTGCCAGCGGAAACAGGGGGCTCACCGGGGAGCTGTTTTTT
>TRBJ1-5|TRBV21-1|.|.
CASRDGDRGNQPQHF
TGTGCCAGCAGGGACGGGGACAGGGGGAATCAGCCCCAGCATTTT
>TRBJ1-2|TRBV2|.|.
CASSGGFREGGYTF
TGTGCCAGCAGTGGGGGGTTCAGGGAGGGTGGCTACACCTTC
>TRBJ1-1|TRBV7-3|.|.
CASSPRAFF
TGTGCCAGCAGCCCACGGGCTTTCTTT
>TRBJ1-4|TRBV6-5|.|.
CASRKVRDEKLFF
TGTGCCAGCAGGAAGGTTAGAGATGAAAAACTGTTTTTT
>TRBJ2-2|TRBV2|.|.
CASRLGQFWAGELFF
TGTGCCAGCAGATTAGGACAGTTTTGGGCCGGGGAGCTGTTTTTT
>TRBJ1-2|TRBV2|.|.
CASSVTELNGYTF
TGTGCCAGCAGTGTAACAGAACTGAATGGCTACACCTTC
>TRBJ2-1|TRBV19|TRBD2|.
CATLAGPTPGLAGEGGSSYNEQFF
TGTGCCACCCTGGCGGGGCCAACTCCGGGACTAGCGGGAGAAGGTGGGAGCTCCTACAATGAGCAGTTCTTC
>TRBJ2-2|TRBV28|.|.
CASSDTGELFF
TGTGCCAGCAGCGACACCGGGGAGCTGTTTTTT
>TRBJ2-1|TRBV18|.|.
CASSPPLEGDPYNEQFF
TGTGCCAGCTCACCACCCCTGGAGGGGGACCCCTACAATGAGCAGTTCTTC
>TRBJ2-1|TRBV30|.|.
CAFLAAGEQFF
TGTGCCTTTCTGGCGGCGGGGGAGCAGTTCTTC
>TRBJ2-1|TRBV19|TRBD1|.
CASSHRGPRQFF
TGTGCCAGTAGTCACAGGGGGCCGAGGCAGTTCTTC
>TRBJ2-3|TRBV9|.|.
CASSAGPSTDTQYF
TGTGCCAGCAGCGCCGGACCAAGCACAGATACGCAGTATTTT
>TRBJ2-1|TRBV19|.|.
CASSIRDNEQFF
TGTGCCAGTAGTATTCGGGACAATGAGCAGTTCTTC
>TRBJ1-1|TRBV7-9|.|.
CASRWVSATEAFF
TGTGCCAGCAGATGGGTTTCGGCGACTGAAGCTTTCTTT
>TRBJ2-1|TRBV7-2|TRBD2|.
CASSLEASGIQQFF
TGTGCCAGCAGCTTAGAGGCTAGCGGGATCCAGCAGTTCTTC
>TRBJ1-1|TRBV19|.|.
CASSVGGNGEAFF
TGTGCCAGTAGCGTGGGGGGCAACGGTGAAGCTTTCTTT
>TRBJ2-7|TRBV27|.|.
CASSRAAPSYEQYF
TGTGCCAGCAGCCGGGCGGCCCCCTCCTACGAGCAGTACTTC